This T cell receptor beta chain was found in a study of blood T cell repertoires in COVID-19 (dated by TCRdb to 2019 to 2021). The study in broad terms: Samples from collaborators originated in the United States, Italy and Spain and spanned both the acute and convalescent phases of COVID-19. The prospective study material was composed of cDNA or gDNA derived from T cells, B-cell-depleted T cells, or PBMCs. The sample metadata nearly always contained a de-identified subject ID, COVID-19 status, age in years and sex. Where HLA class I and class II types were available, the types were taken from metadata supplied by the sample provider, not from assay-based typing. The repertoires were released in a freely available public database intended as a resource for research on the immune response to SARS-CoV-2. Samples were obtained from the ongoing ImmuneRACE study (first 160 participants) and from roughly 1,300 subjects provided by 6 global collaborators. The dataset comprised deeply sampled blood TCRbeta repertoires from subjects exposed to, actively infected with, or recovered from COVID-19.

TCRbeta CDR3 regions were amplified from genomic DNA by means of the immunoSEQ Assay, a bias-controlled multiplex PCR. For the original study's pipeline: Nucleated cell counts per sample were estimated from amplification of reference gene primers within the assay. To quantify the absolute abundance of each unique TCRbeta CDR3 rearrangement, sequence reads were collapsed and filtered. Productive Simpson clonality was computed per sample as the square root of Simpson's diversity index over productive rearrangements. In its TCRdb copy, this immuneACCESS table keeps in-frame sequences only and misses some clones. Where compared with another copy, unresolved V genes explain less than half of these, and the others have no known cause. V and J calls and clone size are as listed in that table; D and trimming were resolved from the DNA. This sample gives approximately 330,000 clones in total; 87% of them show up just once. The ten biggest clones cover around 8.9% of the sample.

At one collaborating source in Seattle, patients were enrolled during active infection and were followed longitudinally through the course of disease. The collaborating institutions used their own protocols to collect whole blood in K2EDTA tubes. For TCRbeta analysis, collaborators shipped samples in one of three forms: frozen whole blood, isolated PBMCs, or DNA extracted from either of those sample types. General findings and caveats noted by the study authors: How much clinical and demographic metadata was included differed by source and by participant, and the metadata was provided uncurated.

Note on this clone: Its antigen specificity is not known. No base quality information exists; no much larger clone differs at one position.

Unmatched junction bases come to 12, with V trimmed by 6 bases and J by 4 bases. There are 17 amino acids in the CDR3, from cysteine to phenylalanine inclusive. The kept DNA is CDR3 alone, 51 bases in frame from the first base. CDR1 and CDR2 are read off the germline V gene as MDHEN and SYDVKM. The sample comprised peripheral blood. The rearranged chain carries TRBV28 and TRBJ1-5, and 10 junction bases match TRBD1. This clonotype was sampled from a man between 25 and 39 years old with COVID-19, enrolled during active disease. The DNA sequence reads TGTGCCAGCAGCAGACCGGGACAGGGGTACGCGAATCAGCCCCAGCATTTT. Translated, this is CASSRPGQGYANQPQHF.